One TCR beta chain is described in this entry. The antigen remains undetermined. The ends were cut back, 4 bases at V and 4 bases at J, with 7 bases in the middle. The CDR3 totals 11 residues. Germline CDR1 is DFQATT and CDR2 is SNEGSKA (reference sequence). The entry originates in a study of T cells in Graves' hyperthyroidism and ophthalmopathy. Study results and limitations: Researchers found most expanded thyroid clonotypes above 0.001 in blood as well.

The TCR beta CDR3 regions underwent amplification using RNA transcripts as the source. When the TCR CDR3 underwent first-round RT-PCR, the HTBI primer set was used. TCRdb re-derived calls from the multiplex PCR reads in MiXCR, one entry per CDR3 protein. The sample holds more than 500,000 distinct CDR3 sequences, 40% to 50% seen once. Sequenced material: peripheral blood or thyroid tissue (not recorded which). This clonotype was obtained from an adult woman with Graves' disease, either hyperthyroidism or ophthalmopathy (not recorded which). The rearrangement uses TRBV20-1 and TRBJ2-5; the D gene is possibly TRBD2 (5 bases). CDR3 sequence (DNA): TGCAGTGCTACCAGCGGAGAGACCCAGTACTTC. Its protein product is CSATSGETQYF.